This TCR beta chain was profiled in a study of monozygotic twins with inflammatory bowel disease (dated by TCRdb to about 2019). Background on the whole study: A total of some 30 monozygotic twin pairs were included in the full study, comprising nine German pairs (four IBD-concordant, five IBD-discordant) and 19 IBD-discordant Danish pairs. Each individual had, on average, about 151 000 unique TCRalpha sequences and 181 000 unique TCRbeta sequences available for analysis. Disease-associated traits were sought mainly through comparisons between IBD patients and their genetically identical healthy co-twins within discordant pairs.

From each donor, a roughly 2.5 ml peripheral blood sample was drawn into PAXgene tubes and stored at -80 degrees C. Without any T cell sorting, total RNA was extracted from whole blood using the PAXgene blood miRNA kit on an automated QIAcube. Peripheral blood from monozygotic twin pairs who were concordant or discordant for inflammatory bowel disease underwent deep TCRalpha and TCRbeta repertoire profiling using unique molecular barcoding. For every twin pair, smoking habits were documented, and each individual was categorised as a current, former or never smoker. The germline V gene (reference sequence) provides CDR1 DFQATT and CDR2 SNEGSKA. Measured from the cysteine to the phenylalanine, the CDR3 is 12 residues long. No DNA appears here. Library construction relied on 5' RACE. Preparation of each TCR library used approximately 3.5 ug of total RNA. cDNA was synthesized with SMARTScribe reverse transcriptase in eight separate reactions per sample. During cDNA synthesis, template switching introduced unique molecular identifiers that contained a 6-nucleotide sample barcode. Amplification of TCRalpha and TCRbeta cDNA involved two nested PCRs of approximately 16 and 9 cycles, and each PCR was followed by bead purification. Before amplification, the cDNA was both treated with uracil DNA-glycosylase and purified with the QIAquick PCR purification kit. The second PCR added Illumina TruSeq-compatible adapters along with sample-specific barcodes. TapeStation and Qubit were used to check library quality and concentration, and roughly 4.9 ng of each library was pooled. The pooled libraries were sequenced with 2 x 100 bp reads and custom sequencing primers on an Illumina HiSeq2500 single-index Rapid Run. Per the original workflow: MiGEC version 1.2.6 was used for UMI-based consensus assembly, which corrected PCR and sequencing errors. MiXCR version 2.1.1 handled V(D)J alignment, clonotype assembly and CDR3 extraction. To normalise gene usage, clonotype sharing and MAIT/NKT TCR abundance, the top 1000, 10 000 and 20 000 clonotypes in each sample were analysed. Diversity was computed as the inverse Simpson index with the vegan R package after downsampling to 27 000 UMIs. Paired Mann-Whitney U tests were applied to discordant twin pairs, and Benjamini-Hochberg correction was used for multiple testing. TCRdb reprocessed the public reads and reports one entry per CDR3 protein sequence, without DNA. The authors' filters were not applied to this entry. The table for this sample lists 310,000 or so distinct CDR3 sequences. Of the sample, roughly 2% falls within the top ten clones.

With regard to this clonotype: Its antigen target is currently unknown.

Results the study describes overall, beyond this receptor: Measured by the inverse Simpson index, TCRbeta repertoire diversity was lower in IBD patients than in their healthy co-twins. Different T cell subtypes could not be distinguished in the analysis. Compared with healthy twins, IBD patients shared fewer clonotypes with other individuals, and the difference was most pronounced in patients with signs of disease activity. No single strong signal or clonotype linked to IBD turned up in the results, so the idea that one exists was not supported. Background noise and inter-individual variability may have been introduced into the repertoires by the differing immunosuppressive treatments among patients. No difference in repertoire similarity was observed between concordant and discordant twins, possibly owing to limited statistical power.

This TCR came from a human donor with ulcerative colitis or Crohn's disease, or a healthy co-twin of an affected twin (not recorded which). What was sequenced was blood. The V and J segments used are TRBV20-1 and TRBJ2-5. The CDR3 protein sequence reads: CSAVGGQETQYF.